This T cell receptor (beta chain) was sequenced during a study of T cell responses to AZD1222 COVID-19 vaccine. The wider study: Second-dose timings of about 4 or about 12 weeks were pooled.

J lost 8 bases, V lost 9 bases, and 9 bases had no gene match. Per the germline V gene, CDR1 is SEHNR and CDR2 is FQNEAQ (reference sequence). The CDR3 extends over 13 amino acids. Study-level points and caveats: Baseline testing showed seropositivity in only five to seven AZD1222 recipients. Sampled repertoires all dated from after the peak T cell response. Donors were largely white British and mainly female; clonal diversity was possibly underestimated.

This clone has only one observation. Its antigen is still unknown. The protocol was immunoSEQ multiplex PCR, while the TCRdb copy is restricted to in-frame clones and leaves out a portion. Here the sample spans 90,000 to 110,000 clones, 82% being singletons. This chain uses TRBV7-9 with TRBJ2-1, with 8 bases lining up with TRBD2. This clonotype was sampled from an adult in good health. This sample comprised peripheral blood, obtained on day 0 of AZD1222 vaccination. The CDR3 is CASFRGGRYEQFF. CDR3 DNA: TGTGCCAGTTTCCGGGGGGGCCGCTATGAGCAGTTCTTC.